The 19 T cell receptor beta chains reported below all come from one sample, sequenced in a study of blood T cell repertoires in COVID-19. The table came from immunoSEQ multiplex PCR; TCRdb's copy has only in-frame clones and leaves some out. Among over 60,000 clones listed, about 80% were seen once. Sequencing input: peripheral blood. The receptor source for this set is a human donor in a cohort sampled during active COVID-19.

CDR3 coding DNA: TGTGCCAGCAGTTACGAACAGGTGCTCTATGGCTACACCTTC. Amino acid sequence: CASSYEQVLYGYTF. V usage is TRBV6-2 or TRBV6-3 and J usage is TRBJ1-2; maybe TRBD1 (5 bases). Trimming stripped 2 bases from V and 4 bases from J, with 11 bases between. The germline V gene has CDR1 MNHEY and CDR2 SVGEGT. The CDR3 runs 14 residues.

This chain uses TRBV11-2 with TRBJ2-7; 8 bases align to TRBD1. V lost 5 bases, J lost 2 bases, and 8 bases stayed unmatched. The CDR3 is made up of 15 amino acids. Germline loops: CDR1 SGHAT, CDR2 FQNNGV. CDR3 loop: CASSLTTGDTYEQYF. DNA of the CDR3: TGTGCCAGCAGCCTAACGACAGGGGATACCTACGAGCAGTACTTC.

The J gene is TRBJ2-3, the V gene TRBV30; 7 nucleotides agree with TRBD2. V trimming: 2 bases; J trimming: 2 bases; junction bases outside the gene matches: 7. The germline CDR1 and CDR2 sequences are GTSNPN and SVGIG (reference sequence). The CDR3 is 15 residues long. The CDR3 region is CAWSLGRVVTDTQYF. CDR3 nucleotides: TGTGCCTGGAGTCTGGGGAGGGTGGTCACAGATACGCAGTATTTT.

This clone was counted between two and nine times. The V and J genes are TRBV7-6 and TRBJ2-7, with D uncertain. Trimming removed 1 base from V and 2 bases from J, with 15 bases in between. CDR1 and CDR2 from the germline V gene are SGHVS and FNYEAQ. CDR3 length: 16 residues. The CDR3 region is CASSLGWAGPPYEQYF. As DNA, the CDR3 is TGTGCCAGCAGCTTAGGGTGGGCTGGGCCCCCCTACGAGCAGTACTTC.

The chain's CDR3 is CASSLVAGGPFGTQYF. In DNA, the CDR3 is TGCGCCAGCAGCTTGGTAGCGGGGGGGCCTTTCGGGACCCAGTACTTC. V usage is TRBV5-1 and J usage is TRBJ2-5; 11 positions match TRBD2. Germline values: CDR1 SGHRS, CDR2 YFSETQ. V lost 0 bases to trimming and J lost 7 bases; unmatched junction nucleotides: 8. The CDR3 sequence is 16 residues long.

The table lists this clone with a few counts. The chain joins TRBV7-2 to TRBJ1-2; unclear D gene. CDR1 is SGHTA and CDR2 is FQGNSA in the germline V gene. The V gene lost 4 bases and the J gene lost 1 base, with 4 bases spanning the gap. This CDR3 contains 12 residues. Written as DNA, the CDR3 is TGTGCCAGCAGCTATAATAACTATGGCTACACCTTC. It encodes CASSYNNYGYTF.

Here the CDR3 DNA reads TGTGCCAGCAGTTACTTTCAGATCTCCGAGCAGTACTTC. Translating gives CASSYFQISEQYF. V usage is TRBV6-2 or TRBV6-3 and J usage is TRBJ2-7, with D unresolved. The CDR3 has 13 amino acids. Germline CDR1 reads MNHEY; CDR2 reads SVGEGT. V was shortened by 1 base and J by 6 bases, with 10 bases between the two germline ends.

This clone was observed a handful of times. V gene TRBV5-1 combines with J gene TRBJ1-6; D is undetermined. The CDR3 has 16 residues. V was shortened by 4 bases and J by 5 bases, with 16 bases between the two germline ends. Germline V gene sequence: CDR1 SGHRS, CDR2 YFSETQ. CDR3 amino acids: CASSPNPSIDNSPLHF. The CDR3 DNA is TGCGCCAGCAGCCCGAATCCATCCATAGATAATTCACCCCTCCACTTT.

V and J are TRBV6-6 and TRBJ1-1, with D perhaps matching TRBD1 (5 bases). V was pared by 6 bases and J by 7 bases, with 9 bases between. This CDR3 comprises 11 residues. From germline, CDR1 is MNHNY and CDR2 SVGAGI (reference sequence). The CDR3 protein is CASRGHDEAFF. The CDR3 coding sequence is TGTGCCAGCAGAGGACACGATGAAGCTTTCTTT.

This CDR3 reads CAGGNTEAFF. The CDR3 DNA reads TGTGCAGGCGGGAACACTGAAGCTTTCTTT. The chain employs TRBV12-3 or TRBV12-4 and TRBJ1-1; D is uncertain. The CDR3 covers 10 residues.

The chain uses TRBV12-3 or TRBV12-4 and TRBJ1-2; D is undetermined. V lost 7 bases to trimming and J lost 6 bases, with 9 bases between them. The CDR3 contains 11 residues. Here the CDR3 reads CASTPLDGYTF. The CDR3 DNA reads as TGTGCCAGCACCCCCTTAGATGGCTACACCTTC.

J is TRBJ1-2 and V is TRBV25-1, with 8 bases that match TRBD1. The germline gives CDR1 MGHDK, CDR2 SYGVNS. With V trimmed by 4 bases and J by 4 bases, 8 bases remained unmatched. The CDR3 runs to 15 residues. The CDR3 region is CASSGRTGLSYGYTF. The DNA for the CDR3 is TGTGCCAGCAGTGGGAGGACAGGGCTTAGCTATGGCTACACCTTC.

This clone was counted a few times. The gene calls are TRBV11-2 and TRBJ1-2; D is uncertain. Between the trimmed V and J ends, which lost 2 bases and 4 bases, there was a span of 14 bases. Germline V gene lookup returns CDR1 SGHAT and CDR2 FQNNGV. The CDR3 has 15 residues. The CDR3 coding sequence is TGTGCCAGCAGCTTATCTCCGGAGTCGGGCTATGGCTACACCTTC. It encodes CASSLSPESGYGYTF.

This clone appeared once. This chain uses TRBV2 with TRBJ1-5; D gene ambiguous. Germline V lookup: CDR1 SNHLY, CDR2 FYNNEI. The CDR3 is made up of 12 amino acids. Deletions cut 6 bases from V and 10 bases from J, with 13 bases between. The CDR3 sequence: CASRGTAGPQHF. CDR3 DNA: TGTGCCAGCAGGGGAACAGCGGGCCCCCAGCATTTT. Full variable domain (outside the CDR3, taken from reference TRBV2 and TRBJ1-5): EPEVTQTPSHQVTQMGQEVILRCVPISNHLYFYWYRQILGQKVEFLVSFYNNEISEKSEIFDDQFSVERPDGSNFTLKIRSTKLEDSAMYFCASRGTAGPQHFGDGTRLSIL.

This clone has a single count. The rearrangement uses TRBV11-2 and TRBJ1-3, with D unclear. The CDR3 extends over 18 amino acids. Germline CDR1 and CDR2: SGHAT and FQNNGV. The V and J ends lost 7 bases and 1 base respectively, with 23 bases between them. CDR3 bases: TGTGCCAGCACCAAAATCCCGGTGGGGAGAGGGTCTGGAAACACCATATATTTT. This translates into CASTKIPVGRGSGNTIYF. Looking up the rest from reference TRBV11-2 and TRBJ1-3 gives the full variable domain: EAGVAQSPRYKIIEKRQSVAFWCNPISGHATLYWYQQILGQGPKLLIQFQNNGVVDDSQLPKDRFSAERLKGVDSTLKIQPAKLEDSAVYLCASTKIPVGRGSGNTIYFGEGSWLTVV.

V gene TRBV7-9 combines with J gene TRBJ2-7, with 7 bases fitting TRBD2. CDR3 length equals 14 residues. In germline, CDR1 is SEHNR, CDR2 FQNEAQ (reference sequence). Unmatched junction bases numbered 9, after V lost 5 bases and J lost 5 bases. The CDR3 DNA sequence: TGTGCCAGCAGCCCTGGGGGGGGATTAAACGAGCAGTACTTC. It translates to CASSPGGGLNEQYF.

V gene TRBV18 combines with J gene TRBJ1-3; 9 positions match TRBD1. V trimming: 3 bases; J trimming: 4 bases; junction bases outside the gene matches: 7. The CDR3 runs 16 residues. Germline V gene data show CDR1 as KGHSH and CDR2 as LQKENI. The CDR3 spells CASSPSGTGRGNTIYF. The CDR3 DNA is TGTGCCAGCTCACCTTCCGGGACAGGGAGAGGAAACACCATATATTTT.

The chain links TRBV20-1 to TRBJ2-7; 8 nucleotides agree with TRBD2. CDR1 is DFQATT, CDR2 SNEGSKA, per germline (reference sequence). The CDR3 totals 11 residues. The CDR3: CSGTSGYEQYF. CDR3 nucleotides: TGCAGCGGTACTAGCGGCTACGAGCAGTACTTC.

Details on this clone: Other DNA sequences in this specimen translate into the identical CDR3. The V and J genes are TRBV6-6 and TRBJ1-6; D not certain. V lost 2 bases and J lost 0, with 5 bases in between. Germline V gives CDR1 MNHNY, CDR2 SVGAGI (reference sequence). The CDR3 extends over 15 amino acids. The CDR3 region is CASSYRSSYNSPLHF. CDR3 nucleotide sequence: TGTGCCAGCAGTTACCGGAGCTCCTATAATTCACCCCTCCACTTT.